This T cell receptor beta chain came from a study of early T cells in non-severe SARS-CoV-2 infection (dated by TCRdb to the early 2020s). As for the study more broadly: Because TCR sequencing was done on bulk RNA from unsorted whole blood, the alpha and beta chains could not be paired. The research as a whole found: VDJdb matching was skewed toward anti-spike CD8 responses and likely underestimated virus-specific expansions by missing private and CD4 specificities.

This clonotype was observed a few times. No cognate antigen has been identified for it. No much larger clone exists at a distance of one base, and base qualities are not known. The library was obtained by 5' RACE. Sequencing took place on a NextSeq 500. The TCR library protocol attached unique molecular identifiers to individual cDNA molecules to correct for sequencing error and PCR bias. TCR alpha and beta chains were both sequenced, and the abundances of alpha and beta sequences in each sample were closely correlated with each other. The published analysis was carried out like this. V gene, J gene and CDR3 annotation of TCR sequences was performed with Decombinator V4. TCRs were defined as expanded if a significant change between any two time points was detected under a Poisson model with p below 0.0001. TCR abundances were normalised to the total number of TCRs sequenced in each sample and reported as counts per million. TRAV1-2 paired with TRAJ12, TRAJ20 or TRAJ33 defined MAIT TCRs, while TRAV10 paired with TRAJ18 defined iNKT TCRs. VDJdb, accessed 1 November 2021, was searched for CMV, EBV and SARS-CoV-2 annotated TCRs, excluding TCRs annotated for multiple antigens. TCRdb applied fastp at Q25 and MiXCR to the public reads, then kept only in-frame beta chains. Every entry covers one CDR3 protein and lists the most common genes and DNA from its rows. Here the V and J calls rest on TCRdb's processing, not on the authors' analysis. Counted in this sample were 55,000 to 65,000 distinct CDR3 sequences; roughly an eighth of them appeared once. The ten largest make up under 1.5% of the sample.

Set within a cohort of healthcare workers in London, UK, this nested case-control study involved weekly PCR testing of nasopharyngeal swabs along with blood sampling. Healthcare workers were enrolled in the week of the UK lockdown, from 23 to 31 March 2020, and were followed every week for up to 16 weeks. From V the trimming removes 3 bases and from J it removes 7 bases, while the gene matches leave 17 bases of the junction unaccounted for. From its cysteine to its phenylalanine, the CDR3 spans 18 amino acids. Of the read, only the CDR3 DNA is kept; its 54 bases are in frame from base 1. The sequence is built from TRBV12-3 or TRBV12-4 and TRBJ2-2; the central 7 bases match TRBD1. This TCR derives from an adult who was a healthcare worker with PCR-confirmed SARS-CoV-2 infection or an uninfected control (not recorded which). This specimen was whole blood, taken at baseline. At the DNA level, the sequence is TGTGCCAGCAGTTTGGGAGACAGGGATAATTTCCTCCACGGGGAGCTGTTTTTT. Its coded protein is CASSLGDRDNFLHGELFF.